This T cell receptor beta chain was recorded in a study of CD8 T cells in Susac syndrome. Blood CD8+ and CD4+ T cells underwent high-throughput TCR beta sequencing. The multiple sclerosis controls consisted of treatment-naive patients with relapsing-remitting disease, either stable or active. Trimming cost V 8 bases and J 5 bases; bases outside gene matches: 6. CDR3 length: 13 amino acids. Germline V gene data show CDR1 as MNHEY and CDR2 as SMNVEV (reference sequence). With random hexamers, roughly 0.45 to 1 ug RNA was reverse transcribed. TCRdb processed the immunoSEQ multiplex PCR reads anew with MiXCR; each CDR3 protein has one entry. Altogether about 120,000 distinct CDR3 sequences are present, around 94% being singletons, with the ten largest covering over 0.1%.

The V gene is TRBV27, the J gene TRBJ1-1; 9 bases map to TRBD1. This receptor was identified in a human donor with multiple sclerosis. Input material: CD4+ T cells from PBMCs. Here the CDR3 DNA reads TGTGCCAGCGGTGGACAGGGGCGAACTGAAGCTTTCTTT. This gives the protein CASGGQGRTEAFF.